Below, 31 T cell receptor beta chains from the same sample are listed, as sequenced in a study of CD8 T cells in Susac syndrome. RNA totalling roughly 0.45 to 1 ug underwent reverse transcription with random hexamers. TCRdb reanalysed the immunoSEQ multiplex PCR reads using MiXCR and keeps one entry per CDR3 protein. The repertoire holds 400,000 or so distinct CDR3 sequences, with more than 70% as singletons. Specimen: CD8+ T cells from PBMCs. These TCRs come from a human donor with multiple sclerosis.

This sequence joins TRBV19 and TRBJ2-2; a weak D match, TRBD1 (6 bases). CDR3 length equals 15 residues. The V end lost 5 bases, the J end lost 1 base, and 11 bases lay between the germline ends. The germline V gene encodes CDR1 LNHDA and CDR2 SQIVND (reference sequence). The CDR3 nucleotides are TGTGCCAGTAGTTCCAAGGGGGAGAACACCGGGGAGCTGTTTTTT. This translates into CASSSKGENTGELFF.

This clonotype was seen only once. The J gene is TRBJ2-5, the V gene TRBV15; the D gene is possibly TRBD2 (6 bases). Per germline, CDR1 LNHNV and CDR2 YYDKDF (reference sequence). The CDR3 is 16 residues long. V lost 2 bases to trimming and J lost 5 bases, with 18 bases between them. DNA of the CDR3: TGTGCCACCAGCAGATCCCGGGACTGGAATGGGGAGACCCAGTACTTC. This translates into CATSRSRDWNGETQYF.

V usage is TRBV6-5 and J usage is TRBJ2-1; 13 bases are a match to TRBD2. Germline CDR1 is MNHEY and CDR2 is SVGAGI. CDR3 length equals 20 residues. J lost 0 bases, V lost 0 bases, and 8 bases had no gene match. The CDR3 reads CASSYSMTSGGPSSYNEQFF. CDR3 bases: TGTGCCAGCAGTTACTCGATGACTAGCGGGGGGCCCAGCTCCTACAATGAGCAGTTCTTC.

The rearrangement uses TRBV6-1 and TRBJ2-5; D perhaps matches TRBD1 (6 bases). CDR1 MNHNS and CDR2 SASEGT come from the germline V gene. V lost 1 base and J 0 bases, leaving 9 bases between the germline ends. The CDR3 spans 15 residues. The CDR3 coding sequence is TGTGCCAGCAGTGAAGATAGGGGGTACCAAGAGACCCAGTACTTC. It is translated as CASSEDRGYQETQYF.

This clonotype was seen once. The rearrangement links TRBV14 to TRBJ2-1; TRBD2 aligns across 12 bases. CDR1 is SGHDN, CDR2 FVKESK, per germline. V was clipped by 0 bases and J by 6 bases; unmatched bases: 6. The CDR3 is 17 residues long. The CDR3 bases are TGTGCCAGCAGCCAAGATCTAGGACTAGCGGGGACCAATGAGCAGTTCTTC. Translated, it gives CASSQDLGLAGTNEQFF. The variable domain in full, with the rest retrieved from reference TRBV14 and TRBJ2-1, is EAGVTQFPSHSVIEKGQTVTLRCDPISGHDNLYWYRRVMGKEIKFLLHFVKESKQDESGMPNNRFLAERTGGTYSTLKVQPAELEDSGVYFCASSQDLGLAGTNEQFFGPGTRLTVL.

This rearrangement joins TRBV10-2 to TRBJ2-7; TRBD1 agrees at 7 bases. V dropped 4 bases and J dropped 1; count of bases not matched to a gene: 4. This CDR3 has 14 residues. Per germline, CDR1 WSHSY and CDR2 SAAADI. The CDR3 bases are TGCGCCAGCAGTGGTGGACAGGTGTCCTACGAGCAGTACTTC. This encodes CASSGGQVSYEQYF.

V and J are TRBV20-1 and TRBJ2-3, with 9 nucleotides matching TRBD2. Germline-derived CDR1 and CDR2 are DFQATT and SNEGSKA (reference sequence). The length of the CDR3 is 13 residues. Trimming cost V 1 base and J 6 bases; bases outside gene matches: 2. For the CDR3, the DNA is TGCAGTGCTAGAGGCGGGGGGGCGGATACGCAGTATTTT. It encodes CSARGGGADTQYF.

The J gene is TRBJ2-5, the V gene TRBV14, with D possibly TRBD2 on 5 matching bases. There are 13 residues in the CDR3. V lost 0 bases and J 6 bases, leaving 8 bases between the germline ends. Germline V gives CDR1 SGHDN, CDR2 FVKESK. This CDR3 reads CASSQDRGQTQYF. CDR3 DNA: TGTGCCAGCAGCCAAGATCGGGGTCAGACCCAGTACTTC.

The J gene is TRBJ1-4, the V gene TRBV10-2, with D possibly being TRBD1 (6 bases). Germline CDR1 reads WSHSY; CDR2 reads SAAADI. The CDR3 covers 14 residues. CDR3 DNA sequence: TGCGCTACCGACCCGGGGGGCACTAATGAAAAACTGTTTTTT. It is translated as CATDPGGTNEKLFF.

In nucleotides, the CDR3 is TGTGCCAGCAGTGAAGGAAACAACGAGCAGTACTTC. It yields the protein CASSEGNNEQYF. V usage is TRBV6-1 and J usage is TRBJ2-7; D not certain. The CDR3 has 12 residues. Germline assignment: CDR1 MNHNS and CDR2 SASEGT. V lost 1 base and J 5 bases, leaving 6 bases between the germline ends.

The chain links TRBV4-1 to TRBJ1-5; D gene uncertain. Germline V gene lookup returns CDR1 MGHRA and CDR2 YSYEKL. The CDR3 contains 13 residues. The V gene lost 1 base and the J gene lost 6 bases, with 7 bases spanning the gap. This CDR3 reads CASSQVAAQPQHF. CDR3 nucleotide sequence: TGCGCCAGCAGCCAAGTTGCGGCTCAGCCCCAGCATTTT.

The CDR3 loop reads CASSLSDSESLAKNIQYF. The CDR3 nucleotides are TGTGCCAGCAGTTTATCCGACAGCGAGTCTTTAGCCAAAAACATTCAGTACTTC. The V and J genes are TRBV27 and TRBJ2-4, with a tentative D call TRBD1 (5 bases). The germline V gene has CDR1 MNHEY and CDR2 SMNVEV (reference sequence). The CDR3 totals 18 residues. V was trimmed by 0 bases and J by 0 bases, leaving 15 bases between them.

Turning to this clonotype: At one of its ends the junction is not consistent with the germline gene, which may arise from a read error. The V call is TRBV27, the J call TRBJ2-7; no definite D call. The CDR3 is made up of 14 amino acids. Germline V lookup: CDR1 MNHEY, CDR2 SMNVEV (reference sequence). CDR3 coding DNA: TGTGCCAGCAGTTTTTCGTCTGAATCCTGCGAGCAGTACTTC. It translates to CASSFSSESCEQYF.

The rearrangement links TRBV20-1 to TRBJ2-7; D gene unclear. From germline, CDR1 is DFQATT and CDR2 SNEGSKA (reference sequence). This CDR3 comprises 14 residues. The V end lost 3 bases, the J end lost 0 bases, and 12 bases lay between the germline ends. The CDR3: CSASEGYSSYEQYF. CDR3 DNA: TGCAGTGCTAGTGAAGGATATAGCTCCTACGAGCAGTACTTC.

DNA of the CDR3: TGTGCCTGGAGCATTAGCGGGAACTACGAGCAGTACTTC. It translates to CAWSISGNYEQYF. This chain uses TRBV30 with TRBJ2-7; 8 bases are shared with TRBD2. V gave up 3 bases and J gave up 3 bases; unmatched junction bases: 4. In germline, CDR1 is GTSNPN, CDR2 SVGIG (reference sequence). This CDR3 comprises 13 residues.

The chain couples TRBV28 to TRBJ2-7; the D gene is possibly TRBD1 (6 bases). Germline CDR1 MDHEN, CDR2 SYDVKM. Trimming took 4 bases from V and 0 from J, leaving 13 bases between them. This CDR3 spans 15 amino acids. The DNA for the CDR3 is TGTGCCAGCAGTTCACGACAGGCAACCTCCTACGAGCAGTACTTC. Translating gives CASSSRQATSYEQYF.

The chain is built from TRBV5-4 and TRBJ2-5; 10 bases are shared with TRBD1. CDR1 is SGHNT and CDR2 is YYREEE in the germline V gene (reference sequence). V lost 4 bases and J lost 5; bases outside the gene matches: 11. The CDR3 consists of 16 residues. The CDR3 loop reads CASSEAGQGFIETQYF. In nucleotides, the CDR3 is TGTGCCAGCAGCGAGGCGGGACAGGGGTTTATCGAGACCCAGTACTTC.

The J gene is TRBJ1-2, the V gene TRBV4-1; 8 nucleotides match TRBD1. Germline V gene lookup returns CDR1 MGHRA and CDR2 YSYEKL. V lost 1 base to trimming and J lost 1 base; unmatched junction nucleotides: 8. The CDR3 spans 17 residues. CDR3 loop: CASSQAPGDRNNYGYTF. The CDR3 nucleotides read TGCGCCAGCAGCCAAGCCCCCGGGGACAGGAATAACTATGGCTACACCTTC.

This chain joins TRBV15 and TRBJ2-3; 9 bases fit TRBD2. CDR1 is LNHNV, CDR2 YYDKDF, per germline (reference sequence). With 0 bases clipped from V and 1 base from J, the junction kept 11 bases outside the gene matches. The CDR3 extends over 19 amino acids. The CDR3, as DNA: TGTGCCACCAGCAGAGATCCGGCGCGGGAGGGCCTCTGCACAGATACGCAGTATTTT. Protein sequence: CATSRDPAREGLCTDTQYF.

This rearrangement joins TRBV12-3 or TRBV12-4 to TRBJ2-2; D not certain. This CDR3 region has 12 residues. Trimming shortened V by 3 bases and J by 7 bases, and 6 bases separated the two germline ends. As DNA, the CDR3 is TGTGCCAGCAGTTTTAAAGGCGGGGAGCTGTTTTTT. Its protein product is CASSFKGGELFF.

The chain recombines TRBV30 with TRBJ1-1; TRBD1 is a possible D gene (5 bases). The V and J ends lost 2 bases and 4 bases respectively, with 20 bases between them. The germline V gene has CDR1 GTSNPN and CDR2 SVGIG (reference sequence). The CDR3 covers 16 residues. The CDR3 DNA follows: TGTGCCTGGAGTATGTCGGCGGGCAGGGTGGCCACTGAAGCTTTCTTT. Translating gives CAWSMSAGRVATEAFF. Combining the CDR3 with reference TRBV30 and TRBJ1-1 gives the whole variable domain SQTIHQWPATLVQPVGSPLSLECTVEGTSNPNLYWYRQAAGRGLQLLFYSVGIGQISSEVPQNLSASRPQDRQFILSSKKLLLSDSGFYLCAWSMSAGRVATEAFFGQGTRLTVV.

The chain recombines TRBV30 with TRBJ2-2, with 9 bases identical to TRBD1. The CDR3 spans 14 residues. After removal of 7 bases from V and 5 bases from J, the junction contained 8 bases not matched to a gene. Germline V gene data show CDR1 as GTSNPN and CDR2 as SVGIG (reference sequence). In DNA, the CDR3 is TGTGCCTACAAACAGGGGGCTGGGACCGGGGAGCTGTTTTTT. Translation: CAYKQGAGTGELFF.

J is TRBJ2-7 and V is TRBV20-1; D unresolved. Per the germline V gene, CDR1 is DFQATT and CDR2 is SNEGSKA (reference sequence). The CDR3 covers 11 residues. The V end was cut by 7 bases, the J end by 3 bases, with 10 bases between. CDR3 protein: CSVHKNYEQYF. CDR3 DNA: TGCAGTGTGCATAAAAACTACGAGCAGTACTTC.

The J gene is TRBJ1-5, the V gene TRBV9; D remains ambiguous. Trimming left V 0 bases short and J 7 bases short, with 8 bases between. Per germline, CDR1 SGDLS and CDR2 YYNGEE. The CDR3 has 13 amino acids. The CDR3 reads CASSVGERQPQHF. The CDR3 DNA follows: TGTGCCAGCAGCGTAGGGGAGCGGCAGCCCCAGCATTTT.

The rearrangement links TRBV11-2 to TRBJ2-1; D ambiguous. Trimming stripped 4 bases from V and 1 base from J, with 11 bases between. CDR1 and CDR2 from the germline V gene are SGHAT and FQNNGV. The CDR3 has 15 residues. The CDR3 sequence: CASSSWAESYNEQFF. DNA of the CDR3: TGTGCCAGCAGCTCCTGGGCGGAATCCTACAATGAGCAGTTCTTC.

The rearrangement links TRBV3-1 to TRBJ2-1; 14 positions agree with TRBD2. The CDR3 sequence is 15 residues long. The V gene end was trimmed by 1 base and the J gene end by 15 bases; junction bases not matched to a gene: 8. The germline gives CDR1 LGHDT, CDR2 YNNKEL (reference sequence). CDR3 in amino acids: CASSQGLAGGPGGFF. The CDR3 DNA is TGTGCCAGCAGCCAAGGACTAGCGGGAGGGCCGGGAGGGTTCTTC.

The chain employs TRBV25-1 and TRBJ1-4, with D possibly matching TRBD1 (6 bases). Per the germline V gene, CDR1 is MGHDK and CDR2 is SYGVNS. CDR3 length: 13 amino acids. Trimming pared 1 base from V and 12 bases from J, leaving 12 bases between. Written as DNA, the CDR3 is TGTGCCAGCAGTGAATTTGAGGAGGGGGAACTGTTTTTT. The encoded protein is CASSEFEEGELFF.

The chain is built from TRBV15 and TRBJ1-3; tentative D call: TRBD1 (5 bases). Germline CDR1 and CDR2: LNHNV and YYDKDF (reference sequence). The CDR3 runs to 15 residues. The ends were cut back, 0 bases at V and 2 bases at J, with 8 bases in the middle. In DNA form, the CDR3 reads TGTGCCACCAGCAGAGATGACAGAGCTGGAAACACCATATATTTT. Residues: CATSRDDRAGNTIYF.

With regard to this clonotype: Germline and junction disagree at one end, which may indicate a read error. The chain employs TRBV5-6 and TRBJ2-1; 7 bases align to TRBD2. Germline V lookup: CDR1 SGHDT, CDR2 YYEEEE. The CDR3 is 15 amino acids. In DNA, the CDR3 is TGTGCCAGCACCTTGGTGCGGGAGACCTACAATGAGCAGTTCTTC. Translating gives CASTLVRETYNEQFF.

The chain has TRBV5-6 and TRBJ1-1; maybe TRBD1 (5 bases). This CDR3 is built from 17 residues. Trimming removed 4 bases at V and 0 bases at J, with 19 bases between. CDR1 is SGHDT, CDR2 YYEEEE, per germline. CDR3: CASSKEKQVALNTEAFF. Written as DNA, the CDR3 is TGTGCCAGCAGCAAAGAGAAACAGGTGGCCCTGAACACTGAAGCTTTCTTT.

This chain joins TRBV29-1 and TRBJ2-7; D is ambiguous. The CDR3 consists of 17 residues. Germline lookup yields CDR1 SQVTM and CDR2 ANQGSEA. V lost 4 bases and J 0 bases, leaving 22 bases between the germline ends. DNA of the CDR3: TGCAGCGTTGTGTTTTTTGATGGTGTCCGATACTCCTACGAGCAGTACTTC. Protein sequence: CSVVFFDGVRYSYEQYF.